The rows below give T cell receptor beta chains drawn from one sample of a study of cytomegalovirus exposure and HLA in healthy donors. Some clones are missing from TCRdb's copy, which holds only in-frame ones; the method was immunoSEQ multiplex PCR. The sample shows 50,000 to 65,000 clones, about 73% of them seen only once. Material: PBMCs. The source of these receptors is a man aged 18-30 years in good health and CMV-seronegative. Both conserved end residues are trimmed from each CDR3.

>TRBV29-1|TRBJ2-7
SAGGAAYEQY
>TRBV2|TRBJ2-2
ASRDRVSIFAGELF
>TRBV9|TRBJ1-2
ASSVAGESSYGYT
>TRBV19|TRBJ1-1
ASSISRVTEAF
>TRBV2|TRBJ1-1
AGADRRNTEAF
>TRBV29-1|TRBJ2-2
SARPGQGGLGGELF
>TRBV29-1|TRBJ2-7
SVGASYEQY
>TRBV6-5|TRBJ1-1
ASTMGTEAF
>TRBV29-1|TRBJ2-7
SVLGTGGEYEQY
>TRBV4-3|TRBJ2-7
ASSHGTPFSYEQY
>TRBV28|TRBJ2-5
ASYSGLLQETQY
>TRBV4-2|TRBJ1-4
ASSQDGSGLREKLF
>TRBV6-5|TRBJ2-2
ASSTSGRGTGELF
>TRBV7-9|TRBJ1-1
ASSLRGGRHTEAF
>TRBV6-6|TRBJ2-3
ASSSIQGVSDTQY
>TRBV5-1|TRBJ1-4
ASSRGTPGPEKLF
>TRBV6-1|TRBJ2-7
ASSGLPKRLAYEQY
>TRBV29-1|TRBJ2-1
SVGPQGSYNEQF
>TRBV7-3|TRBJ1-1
ASSLTPGQQAF
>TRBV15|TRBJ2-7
ATSRAYTSGEQY
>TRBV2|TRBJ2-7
ATSSGRGSYEQY
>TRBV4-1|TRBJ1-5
ASSQEAEGAPRPQH
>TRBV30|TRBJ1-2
AWSVRGYGYT
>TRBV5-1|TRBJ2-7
ASSLAGSGRGYEQY
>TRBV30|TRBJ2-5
AWKGAQETQY
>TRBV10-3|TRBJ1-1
AIRLSGGSTEAF
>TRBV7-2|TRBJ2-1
ASSYGRTAVNEQF
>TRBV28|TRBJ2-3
ASSLPGLASGSNTQY
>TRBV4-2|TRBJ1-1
ASSQDTVNTEAF
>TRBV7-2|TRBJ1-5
ASSSTTQSGQPQH
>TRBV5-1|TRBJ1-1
ASSFGGMMSEAF
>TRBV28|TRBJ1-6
ASSRTPFWRQGTDNSPLH
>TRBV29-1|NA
SVQPQGGEQY
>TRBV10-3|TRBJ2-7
AIRAFTSVASYEQY